What follows are 23 T cell receptor beta chains derived from one specimen sequenced in a study of T cells in Graves' hyperthyroidism and ophthalmopathy. What was amplified from RNA transcripts were TCR beta CDR3 regions. HTBI primers were the set used in a first-round RT-PCR of the TCR CDR3. Using its own MiXCR run on the multiplex PCR reads, TCRdb lists one record per CDR3 protein. The table records 650,000 to 700,000 distinct CDR3 sequences, 17% of them present only once. The sample was blood. These receptors originate from a man over 45 with Graves' hyperthyroidism.

In this sample, this clonotype turned up many times. The genes are TRBV5-6 and TRBJ2-1, with TRBD2 as a possible D gene (6 bases). V shed 0 bases and J shed 0 bases, with 10 bases lying between them. The CDR3 is 16 amino acids. CDR1 is SGHDT and CDR2 is YYEEEE in the germline V gene. The CDR3 is CASSLGRRDSYNEQFF. The CDR3 DNA sequence: TGTGCCAGCAGCTTGGGAAGGCGGGACTCCTACAATGAGCAGTTCTTC.

The table lists this clonotype with a few counts. V is TRBV20-1 and J is TRBJ2-1; D may correspond to TRBD1 or TRBD2 (5 bases each). This CDR3 spans 16 amino acids. With 6 bases removed from V and 2 bases from J, the gap between germline ends came to 20 bases. Germline CDR1 is DFQATT and CDR2 is SNEGSKA (reference sequence). In nucleotides, the CDR3 is TGCAGTGCCGCGCCGCGCCGGGGCGTACCCTACAATGAGCAGTTCTTC. This gives the protein CSAAPRRGVPYNEQFF.

This clonotype was seen at least ten times. The chain uses TRBV28 and TRBJ1-2; a possible D gene is TRBD1 (5 bases). V lost 8 bases and J lost 9, with 19 bases in between. Germline V gives CDR1 MDHEN, CDR2 SYDVKM. The length of the CDR3 is 13 residues. The CDR3 spells CASGAWQGTSYTF. Here the CDR3 DNA reads TGTGCCAGCGGGGCGTGGCAGGGAACAAGCTACACCTTC.

The rearrangement joins TRBV6-5 to TRBJ2-6; D uncertain. The CDR3 extends over 14 amino acids. Trimming cost V 2 bases and J 2 bases, with 4 bases left between them. In germline, CDR1 is MNHEY, CDR2 SVGAGI. The CDR3 reads CASSYVTGANVLTF. The CDR3 coding sequence is TGTGCCAGCAGTTACGTTACTGGGGCCAACGTCCTGACTTTC.

This clonotype was counted ten times or more. This chain joins TRBV20-1 and TRBJ1-1; D uncertain. Trimming took off 6 bases at V and 1 base at J, with 24 bases between the two ends. CDR1 is DFQATT, CDR2 SNEGSKA, per germline (reference sequence). This CDR3 region has 17 residues. The CDR3 region has the DNA TGCAGTGCCTATTCGGACCCTTACGGGGAGGGGAACACTGAAGCTTTCTTT. Amino acids: CSAYSDPYGEGNTEAFF.

This clonotype was found a few times. The rearrangement links TRBV28 to TRBJ2-5; no clear D gene. Per germline, CDR1 MDHEN and CDR2 SYDVKM. The V end was cut by 5 bases, the J end by 9 bases, with 10 bases between. The CDR3 is made up of 11 amino acids. The CDR3 region has the DNA TGTGCCAGCAGTACCCGAGCAGCCCAGTACTTC. Its translation is CASSTRAAQYF.

This chain joins TRBV2 and TRBJ2-7; D gene unclear. Germline V gene sequence: CDR1 SNHLY, CDR2 FYNNEI. The V end was cut by 0 bases, the J end by 6 bases, with 15 bases between. The CDR3 runs to 15 residues. The CDR3 loop reads CASSEATANLGEQYF. The DNA of the CDR3 is TGTGCCAGCAGTGAAGCAACAGCCAACTTGGGCGAGCAGTACTTC.

This clonotype was recorded a few times. The V gene is TRBV20-1, the J gene TRBJ2-5, with D perhaps TRBD2 (6 bases). Germline loops: CDR1 DFQATT, CDR2 SNEGSKA (reference sequence). The germline V and J ends were trimmed by 1 base and 14 bases, with 17 bases remaining between them. The CDR3 loop spans 12 amino acids. DNA of the CDR3: TGCAGTGCTAGAGTTGGGACTGCGGATAAATACTTC. Translation: CSARVGTADKYF.

This clonotype was counted at least ten times. The rearrangement joins TRBV29-1 to TRBJ2-5, with 9 nucleotides matching TRBD2. The germline V gene has CDR1 SQVTM and CDR2 ANQGSEA. The CDR3 length is 13 residues. J gave up 4 bases and V 4 bases, and 4 bases lay outside the gene matches. CDR3 DNA sequence: TGCAGCGTTGTTAGCGGGAGCACAGAGACCCAGTACTTC. Amino acid sequence: CSVVSGSTETQYF. Full variable domain (outside the CDR3, taken from reference TRBV29-1 and TRBJ2-5): SAVISQKPSRDICQRGTSLTIQCQVDSQVTMMFWYRQQPGQSLTLIATANQGSEATYESGFVIDKFPISRPNLTFSTLTVSNMSPEDSSIYLCSVVSGSTETQYFGPGTRLLVL.

The sample holds a few counts of this clonotype. A junction boundary mismatches the germline segment, possibly from a read error. The V and J genes are TRBV6-2 or TRBV6-3 and TRBJ2-7; 8 nucleotides agree with TRBD2. Germline CDR1 and CDR2: MNHEY and SVGEGT. CDR3 length: 15 amino acids. The CDR3 DNA is TGTGTCAGCACCCCGGCGGGGGGAGAGGCCTACGAGCAGTACTTC. Encoded protein: CVSTPAGGEAYEQYF.

Many counts were recorded for this clonotype. J is TRBJ1-1 and V is TRBV28; 7 nucleotides align to TRBD1. V gave up 5 bases and J gave up 3 bases; unmatched junction bases: 9. CDR1 and CDR2 from the germline V gene are MDHEN and SYDVKM. The length of the CDR3 is 15 residues. The CDR3, as DNA: TGTGCCAGCAGTAAACAGACAGGGAGGGACACTGAAGCTTTCTTT. This encodes CASSKQTGRDTEAFF.

The table lists this clonotype with many counts. The chain links TRBV7-2 to TRBJ1-5; tentatively, D is TRBD1 (5 bases). The ends were cut back, 1 base at V and 2 bases at J, with 12 bases in the middle. The CDR3 consists of 16 residues. CDR1 and CDR2 from the germline V gene are SGHTA and FQGNSA. CDR3 sequence reads: CASSLVGAGGNQPQHF. In nucleotides, the CDR3 is TGTGCCAGCAGCTTAGTCGGGGCCGGGGGCAATCAGCCCCAGCATTTT. The entire variable domain, with the rest obtained from reference TRBV7-2 and TRBJ1-5, is as follows: GAGVSQSPSNKVTEKGKDVELRCDPISGHTALYWYRQSLGQGLEFLIYFQGNSAPDKSGLPSDRFSAERTGGSVSTLTIQRTQQEDSAVYLCASSLVGAGGNQPQHFGDGTRLSIL.

This clonotype was counted a few times. V and J are TRBV30 and TRBJ2-2, with D uncertain. The V end was cut by 1 base, the J end by 5 bases, with 8 bases between. Germline V gene lookup returns CDR1 GTSNPN and CDR2 SVGIG (reference sequence). This CDR3 has 13 residues. The CDR3 DNA is TGTGCCTGGAGTGCCAGGATTACCGGGGAGCTGTTTTTT. Protein sequence: CAWSARITGELFF.

The chain uses TRBV28 and TRBJ2-1; D call uncertain. The CDR3 length is 14 residues. Germline V lookup: CDR1 MDHEN, CDR2 SYDVKM. V lost 5 bases and J 3 bases, leaving 11 bases between the germline ends. The chain's CDR3 is CASSPPSGYNEQFF. The DNA for the CDR3 is TGTGCCAGCAGTCCCCCGTCCGGCTACAATGAGCAGTTCTTC.

This sequence joins TRBV20-1 and TRBJ2-1; 11 nucleotides align to TRBD2. The CDR3 is made up of 13 amino acids. The germline V gene encodes CDR1 DFQATT and CDR2 SNEGSKA (reference sequence). With V trimmed by 7 bases and J by 8 bases, 7 bases remained unmatched. As DNA, the CDR3 is TGCAGTGTTATTAGCGGGAGGGTGTATGAGCAGTTCTTC. Translating gives CSVISGRVYEQFF.

This clonotype was found a few times. The chain uses TRBV20-1 and TRBJ1-1; 7 nucleotides agree with TRBD1. V lost 5 bases, J lost 4 bases, and 4 bases stayed unmatched. This CDR3 is 12 amino acids long. Germline V gene lookup returns CDR1 DFQATT and CDR2 SNEGSKA (reference sequence). CDR3 protein: CSAAGGATEAFF. CDR3 in DNA: TGCAGTGCTGCAGGGGGTGCCACTGAAGCTTTCTTT.

The chain employs TRBV19 and TRBJ2-7; D may correspond to TRBD1 or TRBD2 (5 bases each). V gave up 3 bases and J gave up 0 bases, with 9 bases separating them. Germline CDR1 and CDR2: LNHDA and SQIVND (reference sequence). The CDR3 is made up of 14 amino acids. CDR3 nucleotides: TGTGCCAGTAGTATGGGACCGTTCTCCTACGAGCAGTACTTC. It yields the protein CASSMGPFSYEQYF.

This clonotype has ten or more counts. The V and J genes are TRBV2 and TRBJ2-5, with TRBD1 matching over 8 bases. The length of the CDR3 is 13 residues. Trimming cost V 10 bases and J 2 bases; bases outside gene matches: 6. Germline assignment: CDR1 SNHLY and CDR2 FYNNEI. CDR3 bases: TGTGCCACCGGGGACAGGCCTCAAGAGACCCAGTACTTC. This sequence encodes CATGDRPQETQYF.

The rearrangement joins TRBV3-1 to TRBJ2-5; TRBD2 matches 9 bases. CDR3 length: 17 amino acids. Trimming removed 1 base from V and 3 bases from J; junction bases left unmatched: 9. Germline assignment: CDR1 LGHDT and CDR2 YNNKEL (reference sequence). The CDR3 loop is CASSQVLSGRLEETQYF. In DNA, the CDR3 is TGTGCCAGCAGCCAAGTCCTTAGCGGGAGATTAGAAGAGACCCAGTACTTC.

This clonotype was counted only a few times. The chain employs TRBV6-1 and TRBJ2-2; D might be TRBD2 (6 bases). The germline V gene has CDR1 MNHNS and CDR2 SASEGT. This CDR3 has 13 residues. V lost 10 bases and J lost 4, with 13 bases in between. The CDR3 region has the DNA TGTGCCACCTTCGGGGACTCCACCGGGGAGCTGTTTTTT. This sequence encodes CATFGDSTGELFF.

This clonotype was counted many times. The CDR3 region is CASSKPGPRSSYEQYF. The CDR3 nucleotides are TGTGCCAGCAGTAAACCGGGACCCAGATCCTCCTACGAGCAGTACTTC. J is TRBJ2-7 and V is TRBV27; D assignment may be TRBD1 or TRBD2 (5 bases each). The CDR3 covers 16 residues. The ends were cut back, 5 bases at V and 0 bases at J, with 17 bases in the middle. CDR1 MNHEY and CDR2 SMNVEV come from the germline V gene (reference sequence).

The J gene is TRBJ2-7, the V gene TRBV3-1; 8 bases are a match to TRBD2. The CDR3 runs to 15 residues. Germline V gene sequence: CDR1 LGHDT, CDR2 YNNKEL (reference sequence). Trimming at V came to 0 bases and at J to 4 bases, leaving 5 bases not matched to a gene. Written as DNA, the CDR3 is TGTGCCAGCAGCCAAGACAGGGGCGGGGGGTACGAGCAGTACTTC. Translation: CASSQDRGGGYEQYF.

The chain has TRBV20-1 and TRBJ2-1; D possibly corresponds to TRBD2 (5 bases). Trimming removed 5 bases at V and 0 bases at J, with 14 bases between. This CDR3 contains 15 residues. Germline CDR1 reads DFQATT; CDR2 reads SNEGSKA (reference sequence). The CDR3 is CSAGLAGYSYNEQFF. In nucleotides, the CDR3 is TGCAGTGCTGGTCTAGCTGGGTACTCCTACAATGAGCAGTTCTTC.